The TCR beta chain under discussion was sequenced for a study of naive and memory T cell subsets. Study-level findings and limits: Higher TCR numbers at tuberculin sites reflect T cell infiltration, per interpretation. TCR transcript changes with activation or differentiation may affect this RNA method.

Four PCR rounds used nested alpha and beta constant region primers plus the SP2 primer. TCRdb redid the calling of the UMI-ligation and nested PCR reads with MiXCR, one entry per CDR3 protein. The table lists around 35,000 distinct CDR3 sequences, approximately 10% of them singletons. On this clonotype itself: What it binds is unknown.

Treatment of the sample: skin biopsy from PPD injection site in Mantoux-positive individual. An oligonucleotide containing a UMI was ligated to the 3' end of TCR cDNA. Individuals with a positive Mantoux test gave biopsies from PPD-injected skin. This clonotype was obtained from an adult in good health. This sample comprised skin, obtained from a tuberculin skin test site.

The CDR3 nucleotides are TGTGCCATCAGTGATTCTCGCGGAGGGTCCCACGAGCAGTACTTC. It specifies CAISDSRGGSHEQYF. The chain carries TRBV10-3 and TRBJ2-7, with a tentative D call TRBD2 (6 bases). Germline V gene lookup returns CDR1 ENHRY and CDR2 SYGVKD. V lost 3 bases to trimming and J lost 5 bases, with 17 bases between them. The length of the CDR3 is 15 residues.